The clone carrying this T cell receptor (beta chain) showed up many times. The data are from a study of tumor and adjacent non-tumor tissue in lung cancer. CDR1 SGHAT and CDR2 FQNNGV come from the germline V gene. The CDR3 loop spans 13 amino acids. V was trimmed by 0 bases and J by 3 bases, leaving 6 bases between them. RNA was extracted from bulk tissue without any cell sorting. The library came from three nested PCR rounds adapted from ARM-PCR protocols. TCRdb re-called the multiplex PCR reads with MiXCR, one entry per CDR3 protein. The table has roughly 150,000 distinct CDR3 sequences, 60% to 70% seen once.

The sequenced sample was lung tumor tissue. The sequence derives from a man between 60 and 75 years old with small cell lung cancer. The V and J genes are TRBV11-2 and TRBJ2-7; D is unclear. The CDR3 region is CASSLEGYYEQYF. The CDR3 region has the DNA TGTGCCAGCAGCTTAGAGGGGTACTACGAGCAGTACTTC.